The present T cell receptor (beta chain) was sequenced within a study of glioma-infiltrating T cells after dendritic cell vaccination. V lost 3 bases to trimming and J lost 1 base, with 13 bases between them. The CDR3 sequence is 16 residues long. Germline CDR1 and CDR2: SGHRS and YFSETQ. Using immunoSEQ multiplex PCR, the repertoire was profiled, and TCRdb retains in-frame clones only, with some absent. The table includes approximately 90,000 clones, roughly 84% detected once. The chain joins TRBV5-1 to TRBJ2-2; TRBD2 might be the D (6 bases). Specimen: blood, collected before dendritic cell vaccination. The source is a human donor with glioblastoma. The DNA of the CDR3 is TGCGCCAGCAGCTCCCGACTAGGGCTGAACACCGGGGAGCTGTTTTTT. Residues: CASSSRLGLNTGELFF.